A single sample is the source of the 32 T cell receptor beta chains below, sequenced in a study of response to subunit inactivated influenza vaccine. One entry per CDR3 protein, called by TCRdb with MiXCR from the RT-PCR reads. The sample has over 650,000 distinct CDR3 sequences, approximately 17% seen once. This material consisted of PBMCs from blood, taken 5 days after vaccination. These receptors all stem from a man in his forties or fifties who received an inactivated influenza vaccine.

The V gene is TRBV7-9, the J gene TRBJ2-1, with 7 bases identical to TRBD1. The trim removed 2 bases at V and 7 bases at J, leaving 5 bases unmatched. This CDR3 comprises 14 residues. The germline V gene encodes CDR1 SEHNR and CDR2 FQNEAQ (reference sequence). This chain's CDR3 is CASSLWAQGNEQFF. The CDR3 bases are TGTGCCAGCAGCTTATGGGCACAGGGGAATGAGCAGTTCTTC.

The gene calls are TRBV20-1 and TRBJ1-6; tentatively, D is TRBD1 (5 bases). The germline V gene has CDR1 DFQATT and CDR2 SNEGSKA (reference sequence). Trimming took 1 base from V and 7 from J, leaving 8 bases between them. This CDR3 has 13 residues. CDR3: CSARAPGNSPLHF. The CDR3 DNA is TGCAGTGCTAGAGCACCAGGGAATTCACCCCTCCACTTT.

This chain uses TRBV3-1 with TRBJ2-1; tentative D call: TRBD2 (5 bases). CDR1 is LGHDT and CDR2 is YNNKEL in the germline V gene (reference sequence). The CDR3 has 14 amino acids. With 1 base removed from V and 7 bases from J, the gap between germline ends came to 11 bases. CDR3: CASSQALRGNEQFF. CDR3 DNA: TGTGCCAGCAGCCAAGCGCTGAGAGGGAATGAGCAGTTCTTC.

This clonotype has a count of ten or more. This rearrangement joins TRBV4-1 to TRBJ1-1; tentatively, D is TRBD1 (5 bases). The V and J ends lost 4 bases and 1 base respectively, with 13 bases between them. Germline CDR1 reads MGHRA; CDR2 reads YSYEKL. This CDR3 has 15 residues. CDR3 bases: TGCGCCAGCAGCCTAATCGACAGTACGAACACTGAAGCTTTCTTT. It yields the protein CASSLIDSTNTEAFF.

A few counts support this clonotype. The chain joins TRBV11-2 to TRBJ2-5; D is possibly TRBD2 (6 bases). The V gene lost 1 base and the J gene lost 2 bases, with 17 bases spanning the gap. This CDR3 region has 17 residues. Germline V CDR1 and CDR2: SGHAT, FQNNGV. This chain's CDR3 is CASSLGLRGGGQETQYF. The CDR3 coding sequence is TGTGCCAGCAGCTTAGGTCTTCGGGGCGGAGGGCAAGAGACCCAGTACTTC.

This clonotype has ten or more counts. The CDR3 protein is CASSFISSYEQYF. The DNA for the CDR3 is TGTGCCAGCAGCTTTATTTCCTCCTACGAGCAGTACTTC. This rearrangement joins TRBV5-6 to TRBJ2-7, with D unresolved. Trimming removed 2 bases from V and 0 bases from J, with 6 bases in between. CDR1 SGHDT and CDR2 YYEEEE come from the germline V gene. The CDR3 spans 13 residues. The variable domain in full, completed from reference TRBV5-6 and TRBJ2-7, reads DAGVTQSPTHLIKTRGQQVTLRCSPKSGHDTVSWYQQALGQGPQFIFQYYEEEERQRGNFPDRFSGHQFPNYSSELNVNALLLGDSALYLCASSFISSYEQYFGPGTRLTVT.

This clonotype was detected only a few times. The chain combines TRBV29-1 with TRBJ2-2; D is perhaps TRBD1 or TRBD2 (6 bases each). The CDR3 has 14 residues. The germline gives CDR1 SQVTM, CDR2 ANQGSEA. V was cut by 3 bases and J by 4 bases, with 12 bases left in between. In DNA, the CDR3 is TGCAGCGTTGACGGGGGCCGGGGCACCGGGGAGCTGTTTTTT. This codes for CSVDGGRGTGELFF.

Many counts were recorded for this clonotype. The V gene is TRBV6-2 or TRBV6-3, the J gene TRBJ2-1; 11 bases map to TRBD2. J was trimmed by 4 bases and V by 6 bases; bases with no gene match: 8. Germline values: CDR1 MNHEY, CDR2 SVGEGT. The CDR3 spans 16 residues. The DNA for the CDR3 is TGTGCCAGCAGCATGGACATAGCGGGAGGGTACAATGAGCAGTTCTTC. The encoded protein is CASSMDIAGGYNEQFF.

This sequence joins TRBV20-1 and TRBJ1-6; D ambiguous. CDR1 DFQATT and CDR2 SNEGSKA come from the germline V gene (reference sequence). CDR3 size: 15 residues. Trimming took off 3 bases at V and 1 base at J, with 10 bases between the two ends. The CDR3 loop reads CSARTGPSYNSPLHF. CDR3 nucleotide sequence: TGCAGTGCTAGGACCGGGCCTTCCTATAATTCACCCCTCCACTTT.

V and J are TRBV7-2 and TRBJ1-1; tentatively, D is TRBD1 (5 bases). CDR3 length: 14 residues. With 1 base removed from V and 8 bases from J, the gap between germline ends came to 14 bases. Germline CDR1 SGHTA, CDR2 FQGNSA. The CDR3 protein is CASSLEVRRAEAFF. The CDR3 DNA sequence: TGTGCCAGCAGCTTAGAAGTTCGCAGGGCCGAAGCTTTCTTT.

V and J are TRBV4-3 and TRBJ1-2; D gene unclear. The V end lost 0 bases, the J end lost 2 bases, and 13 bases lay between the germline ends. Germline V gene sequence: CDR1 LGHNA, CDR2 YSLEER. The CDR3 length is 16 residues. The CDR3 coding sequence is TGCGCCAGCAGCCAAGATTACCTAGGGAAAAACTATGGCTACACCTTC. It encodes CASSQDYLGKNYGYTF.

The V gene is TRBV11-2, the J gene TRBJ2-2, with 7 bases fitting TRBD2. Germline loops: CDR1 SGHAT, CDR2 FQNNGV. J gave up 5 bases and V 0 bases, and 12 bases lay outside the gene matches. CDR3 length: 18 residues. The CDR3 sequence: CASSLDRLAGGRTGELFF. CDR3 DNA: TGTGCCAGCAGCTTAGACCGACTAGCTGGGGGACGGACCGGGGAGCTGTTTTTT.

This clonotype was observed at least ten times. This rearrangement joins TRBV5-5 to TRBJ1-1; weak D call: TRBD1 (6 bases). Germline CDR1 reads SGHKS; CDR2 reads YYEKEE (reference sequence). Trimming removed 5 bases from V and 5 bases from J, with 19 bases in between. The CDR3 covers 15 residues. CDR3 sequence reads: CASRSYSRGGTEAFF. CDR3 bases: TGTGCCAGCAGATCCTACTCCAGGGGAGGTACTGAAGCTTTCTTT.

This sequence joins TRBV19 and TRBJ2-7; TRBD2 might be the D (6 bases). Germline loops: CDR1 LNHDA, CDR2 SQIVND (reference sequence). V gave up 0 bases and J gave up 3 bases, with 12 bases separating them. The CDR3 loop spans 15 amino acids. The CDR3 reads CASSIDHAGGYEQYF. The CDR3 nucleotides are TGTGCCAGTAGTATAGATCATGCCGGGGGCTACGAGCAGTACTTC.

The V and J genes are TRBV28 and TRBJ1-3; 8 bases map to TRBD1. CDR3 size: 17 residues. Looked up from germline, CDR1 is MDHEN and CDR2 is SYDVKM. Unmatched junction bases numbered 10, after V lost 6 bases and J lost 0 bases. The CDR3 bases are TGTGCCAGCAGCTCACTCAGGGGGCCTCTCTCTGGAAACACCATATATTTT. Residues: CASSSLRGPLSGNTIYF.

This clonotype was recorded a few times. The V call is TRBV5-1, the J call TRBJ2-1, with 9 bases identical to TRBD1. V was clipped by 5 bases and J by 10 bases; unmatched bases: 13. The CDR3 runs to 15 residues. CDR1 and CDR2 (germline): SGHRS, YFSETQ. CDR3: CASSSGTGKSIEQFF. The DNA for the CDR3 is TGCGCCAGCAGTTCCGGGACAGGGAAGAGTATCGAGCAGTTCTTC.

The chain couples TRBV10-3 to TRBJ2-7; possibly TRBD1 for D (5 bases). Germline V gene sequence: CDR1 ENHRY, CDR2 SYGVKD. CDR3 length: 13 amino acids. V lost 0 bases and J 6 bases, leaving 9 bases between the germline ends. The CDR3 DNA is TGTGCCATCAGTGAGTCTGGGGCCCTCGAGCAGTACTTC. Amino acid sequence: CAISESGALEQYF.

The chain is built from TRBV5-1 and TRBJ2-2; 8 bases map to TRBD1. Germline CDR1 and CDR2: SGHRS and YFSETQ. The CDR3 loop spans 16 amino acids. The V gene end was trimmed by 0 bases and the J gene end by 8 bases; junction bases not matched to a gene: 9. The CDR3 here is CASSLDHQGATGELFF. The CDR3 DNA is TGCGCCAGCAGCTTGGACCATCAGGGGGCGACGGGGGAGCTGTTTTTT.

This clonotype was seen only a few times. The chain has TRBV20-1 and TRBJ1-1; D remains ambiguous. Germline lookup yields CDR1 DFQATT and CDR2 SNEGSKA (reference sequence). The CDR3 runs 12 residues. Trimming removed 6 bases at V and 7 bases at J, with 15 bases between. As DNA, the CDR3 is TGCAGTGCCTTAAGGGCTCCCCGTGAAGCTTTCTTT. Encoded protein: CSALRAPREAFF.

This clonotype was seen a few times. V gene TRBV9 combines with J gene TRBJ2-1; a possible D gene is TRBD2 (5 bases). CDR3 length: 15 amino acids. The V gene lost 0 bases and the J gene lost 0 bases, with 7 bases spanning the gap. Germline V gene lookup returns CDR1 SGDLS and CDR2 YYNGEE. This CDR3 is CASSVDEGSYNEQFF. Written as DNA, the CDR3 is TGTGCCAGCAGCGTAGATGAGGGCTCCTACAATGAGCAGTTCTTC.

This clonotype was seen only a few times. V is TRBV6-1 and J is TRBJ2-5, with TRBD2 identical over 15 bases. Germline V gene lookup returns CDR1 MNHNS and CDR2 SASEGT. This CDR3 has 17 amino acids. J was trimmed by 5 bases and V by 7 bases; bases with no gene match: 11. DNA for the CDR3: TGTGCCAGCACAGGACTAGCGGGAGGGCCGGGGTTGGAGACCCAGTACTTC. Its translation: CASTGLAGGPGLETQYF.

The CDR3 nucleotides read TGCAGTGCTAGGGGACTAGCGGGAGAAGGTGCTGGGACCCAGTACTTC. Its protein is CSARGLAGEGAGTQYF. The J gene is TRBJ2-5, the V gene TRBV20-1; 14 bases match TRBD2. There are 16 residues in the CDR3. CDR1 is DFQATT and CDR2 is SNEGSKA in the germline V gene (reference sequence). The V segment lost 3 bases and the J segment 7 bases; nucleotides outside the gene matches: 10.

There are a few counts of this clonotype. This chain uses TRBV7-2 with TRBJ2-3; no firm D call. The CDR3 loop spans 15 amino acids. Trimming left V 2 bases short and J 2 bases short, with 11 bases between. Germline V lookup: CDR1 SGHTA, CDR2 FQGNSA. This chain's CDR3 is CASSLLATYTDTQYF. CDR3 in DNA: TGTGCCAGCAGCTTACTGGCGACGTACACAGATACGCAGTATTTT.

The V call is TRBV27, the J call TRBJ1-4; D is unclear. The ends were cut back, 8 bases at V and 8 bases at J, with 12 bases in the middle. The CDR3 contains 12 residues. CDR1 and CDR2 (germline): MNHEY, SMNVEV (reference sequence). CDR3 nucleotide sequence: TGTGCCAGCGGGATAAAGCGGGAAAAACTGTTTTTT. Residues: CASGIKREKLFF.

The chain uses TRBV7-8 and TRBJ1-1, with TRBD1 matching over 8 bases. The CDR3 runs 16 residues. Germline assignment: CDR1 SGHVS and CDR2 FQNEAQ. V lost 5 bases, J lost 1 base, and 9 bases stayed unmatched. CDR3 nucleotide sequence: TGTGCCAGCAGCAGAGGACAGGGAAGAGGGAACACTGAAGCTTTCTTT. Protein: CASSRGQGRGNTEAFF.

This clonotype appeared a few times. The V call is TRBV7-2, the J call TRBJ2-2, with unresolved D. V lost 5 bases to trimming and J lost 0 bases, with 10 bases between them. The germline V gene encodes CDR1 SGHTA and CDR2 FQGNSA. This CDR3 has 15 residues. CDR3: CASSPQIANTGELFF. CDR3 DNA: TGTGCCAGCAGCCCGCAGATCGCGAACACCGGGGAGCTGTTTTTT.

Many counts were recorded for this clonotype. The rearrangement uses TRBV20-1 and TRBJ2-5; D tentatively fits TRBD1 or TRBD2 (5 bases each). CDR1 is DFQATT and CDR2 is SNEGSKA in the germline V gene (reference sequence). Trimming removed 5 bases from V and 1 base from J, with 14 bases in between. This CDR3 region has 14 residues. This CDR3 is CSARPGTAQETQYF. CDR3 nucleotide sequence: TGCAGTGCTCGTCCCGGGACGGCCCAAGAGACCCAGTACTTC.

This clonotype was seen repeatedly, ten times or more. The V call is TRBV5-1, the J call TRBJ1-6, with D possibly TRBD1 on 6 matching bases. CDR1 is SGHRS and CDR2 is YFSETQ in the germline V gene. The germline V and J ends were trimmed by 0 bases and 8 bases, with 9 bases remaining between them. The CDR3 spans 14 residues. CDR3 amino acids: CASSLGRGDSPLHF. The CDR3 DNA sequence: TGCGCCAGCAGCTTGGGCAGGGGTGATTCACCCCTCCACTTT. Filled out from reference TRBV5-1 and TRBJ1-6, the complete variable domain reads KAGVTQTPRYLIKTRGQQVTLSCSPISGHRSVSWYQQTPGQGLQFLFEYFSETQRNKGNFPGRFSGRQFSNSRSEMNVSTLELGDSALYLCASSLGRGDSPLHFGNGTRLTVT.

This clonotype was seen a handful of times. V gene TRBV7-2 combines with J gene TRBJ2-7; 7 bases line up with TRBD2. In germline, CDR1 is SGHTA, CDR2 FQGNSA. V was clipped by 5 bases and J by 5 bases; unmatched bases: 9. This CDR3 spans 14 amino acids. The CDR3 spells CASSTSGIPDEQYF. CDR3 DNA sequence: TGTGCCAGCAGCACGAGCGGGATTCCCGACGAGCAGTACTTC.

J is TRBJ1-5 and V is TRBV20-1; possible D gene TRBD1, 5 bases. The CDR3 sequence is 16 residues long. V lost 0 bases and J lost 0, with 12 bases in between. Germline CDR1 is DFQATT and CDR2 is SNEGSKA (reference sequence). The CDR3 nucleotides read TGCAGTGCTAGAGACCCGACGGGGGATAGCAATCAGCCCCAGCATTTT. Translation gives CSARDPTGDSNQPQHF.

The chain couples TRBV5-6 to TRBJ1-5; D is perhaps TRBD1 (5 bases). V was cut by 5 bases and J by 6 bases, with 12 bases left in between. Germline loops: CDR1 SGHDT, CDR2 YYEEEE. CDR3 size: 13 residues. The CDR3 coding sequence is TGTGCCAGCAGTCTCTGGGGGACTCAGCCCCAGCATTTT. Amino acid sequence: CASSLWGTQPQHF.

The chain has TRBV7-2 and TRBJ1-6; no definite D call. Between the trimmed V and J ends, which lost 1 base and 11 bases, there was a span of 12 bases. The CDR3 totals 14 residues. Germline CDR1 and CDR2: SGHTA and FQGNSA. The CDR3 DNA follows: TGTGCCAGCAGCTTAGACGGATTGGAGCCACCCCTCCACTTT. This encodes CASSLDGLEPPLHF.